Each of the 27 T cell receptor beta chains below was sequenced from the same sample in a study of CXCR3-negative and CXCR3-positive naive CD8 T cells. Regarding the study as a whole: TRB CDR3s of CXCR3-positive naive cells were more hydrophobic than those of CXCR3-negative naive cells.

The antigens for these receptors are not known. The authors made the TRB cDNA libraries by 5' RACE using UMI labels. TCRdb reprocessed the 5' RACE reads and keeps a single row for each CDR3 protein, giving no DNA. The sample has about 63,000 distinct CDR3 sequences, and its top ten clones hold 4.8%. Sequenced material: naive CXCR3+ CD8+ T cells from blood. Subset in this sample: CD45RO-CCR7+CD27+CD95- naive CD8+ T cells expressing CXCR3 (TNR3+). These receptors were collected from a human donor in good health. Some clones in this sample may be carry-over from other donors' samples.

The chain couples TRBV20-1 to TRBJ2-1; the TCRdb D gene call, TRBD2, has no DNA to confirm it. Germline V gene data show CDR1 as DFQATT and CDR2 as SNEGSKA (reference sequence). The CDR3 has 15 amino acids. The CDR3 reads CSIGIAGAPYNEQFF.

The J gene is TRBJ2-5, the V gene TRBV29-1; TCRdb names TRBD1, which stays unverified in the absence of DNA. Germline assignment: CDR1 SQVTM and CDR2 ANQGSEA. This CDR3 is 16 amino acids long. CDR3 loop: CSVVWRGATSQETQYF.

The gene calls are TRBV7-6 and TRBJ2-7; the TCRdb call, TRBD1, lacks DNA for checking. From germline, CDR1 is SGHVS and CDR2 FNYEAQ. The CDR3 sequence is 14 residues long. This chain's CDR3 is CASSFEGQGYEQYF. Drawing the rest from reference TRBV7-6 and TRBJ2-7, the complete variable domain is GAGVSQSPRYKVTKRGQDVALRCDPISGHVSLYWYRQALGQGPEFLTYFNYEAQQDKSGLPNDRFSAERPEGSISTLTIQRTEQRDSAMYRCASSFEGQGYEQYFGPGTRLTVT.

The chain couples TRBV20-1 to TRBJ2-7; with no DNA, the TCRdb D assignment of TRBD2 cannot be verified. Per the germline V gene, CDR1 is DFQATT and CDR2 is SNEGSKA (reference sequence). The CDR3 loop spans 15 amino acids. This CDR3 is CSALSQAGVVYEQYF.

J is TRBJ2-7 and V is TRBV5-1; TCRdb outputs TRBD1, but without DNA this stays unchecked. Germline V gene lookup returns CDR1 SGHRS and CDR2 YFSETQ. The CDR3 is made up of 14 amino acids. The CDR3 protein is CASRHRDQGYEQYF.

The chain links TRBV25-1 to TRBJ1-2. The CDR3 runs to 13 residues. Germline CDR1 MGHDK, CDR2 SYGVNS. This chain's CDR3 is CASSGDGDYGYTF.

The chain links TRBV6-5 to TRBJ1-6; TCRdb gives TRBD1 as the D gene, but with no DNA this cannot be confirmed. This CDR3 region has 15 residues. Per germline, CDR1 MNHEY and CDR2 SVGAGI. CDR3 amino acids: CASTAGRHKVSPLHF.

The V gene is TRBV29-1, the J gene TRBJ2-7; the D call of TRBD1 rests on TCRdb alone, since no DNA is present to check it. The CDR3 has 15 residues. Germline V gives CDR1 SQVTM, CDR2 ANQGSEA. The CDR3 spells CSVEESGGLPYEQYF.

The chain joins TRBV27 to TRBJ1-1. The CDR3 extends over 13 amino acids. Germline V lookup: CDR1 MNHEY, CDR2 SMNVEV (reference sequence). The CDR3 sequence is CASSLSGITEAFF.

J is TRBJ2-7 and V is TRBV20-1; TCRdb's assignment of TRBD2 cannot be checked, as there is no DNA. This CDR3 comprises 15 residues. Germline V CDR1 and CDR2: DFQATT, SNEGSKA (reference sequence). The CDR3 region is CSARDWRGNPYEQYF.

This sequence joins TRBV5-6 and TRBJ2-7; TCRdb outputs TRBD1, but without DNA this stays unchecked. The CDR3 extends over 14 amino acids. Looked up from germline, CDR1 is SGHDT and CDR2 is YYEEEE. CDR3 sequence: CASSQTGDVEEQYF.

The CDR3 spells CASYTGNNEQFF. The chain couples TRBV5-1 to TRBJ2-1; checking the TCRdb D call of TRBD1 is not possible without DNA. CDR1 SGHRS and CDR2 YFSETQ come from the germline V gene. The CDR3 is 12 amino acids.

The chain links TRBV10-3 to TRBJ2-7; TCRdb outputs TRBD2, but without DNA this stays unchecked. This CDR3 has 14 residues. Germline CDR1 is ENHRY and CDR2 is SYGVKD. The CDR3 sequence is CAISESRTSLEQYF.

The rearrangement uses TRBV14 and TRBJ2-2. The germline V gene has CDR1 SGHDN and CDR2 FVKESK. This CDR3 spans 15 amino acids. This CDR3 is CASSQDRFSLGELFF.

This chain links TRBV10-3 with TRBJ2-7; with no DNA, the TCRdb D assignment of TRBD2 cannot be verified. CDR3 size: 18 residues. In germline, CDR1 is ENHRY, CDR2 SYGVKD. The CDR3 protein is CAISESMVAGSSDYEQYF.

The chain joins TRBV10-3 to TRBJ2-7. The CDR3 is 12 amino acids. Germline assignment: CDR1 ENHRY and CDR2 SYGVKD. The CDR3 loop reads CAISESLSEQYF.

This chain uses TRBV6-5 with TRBJ2-3. From germline, CDR1 is MNHEY and CDR2 SVGAGI. This CDR3 has 14 amino acids. The CDR3 protein is CASSPYGSTDTQYF.

J is TRBJ1-1 and V is TRBV29-1. CDR1 SQVTM and CDR2 ANQGSEA come from the germline V gene. The length of the CDR3 is 11 residues. This chain's CDR3 is CSGWWDTEAFF.

This rearrangement joins TRBV27 to TRBJ2-1; TCRdb outputs TRBD1, but without DNA this stays unchecked. Germline V gives CDR1 MNHEY, CDR2 SMNVEV (reference sequence). This CDR3 spans 15 amino acids. CDR3 residues: CASSPTTGTYDEQFF.

The V call is TRBV7-3, the J call TRBJ2-1. The CDR3 loop spans 15 amino acids. CDR1 and CDR2 (germline): SGHTA, FQGTGA. The CDR3 reads CASSLSGSPYNEQFF.

The chain links TRBV23-1 to TRBJ2-1; without DNA, the TCRdb call of TRBD2 cannot be checked. TRBV23-1 is annotated as an ORF whose role is uncertain. This CDR3 contains 16 residues. This CDR3 reads CASSQSSSGSCNEQFF.

The rearrangement uses TRBV14 and TRBJ1-2; lacking DNA, the TRBD1 call made by TCRdb goes unchecked. Germline V gives CDR1 SGHDN, CDR2 FVKESK. CDR3 length equals 13 residues. CDR3 region: CASSDQGAYGYTF. Complete variable domain (other parts from reference TRBV14 and TRBJ1-2): EAGVTQFPSHSVIEKGQTVTLRCDPISGHDNLYWYRRVMGKEIKFLLHFVKESKQDESGMPNNRFLAERTGGTYSTLKVQPAELEDSGVYFCASSDQGAYGYTFGSGTRLTVV.

V and J are TRBV29-1 and TRBJ1-2; TCRdb outputs TRBD1, but without DNA this stays unchecked. The CDR3 length is 14 residues. Germline assignment: CDR1 SQVTM and CDR2 ANQGSEA. The CDR3 spells CSVEVAEGDYGYTF.

J is TRBJ2-7 and V is TRBV6-2 or TRBV6-3. The CDR3 extends over 14 amino acids. Looked up from germline, CDR1 is MNHEY and CDR2 is SVGEGT. The CDR3 protein is CASSYGSFSYEQYF.

The rearrangement uses TRBV6-5 and TRBJ2-1. This CDR3 comprises 13 residues. Germline CDR1 is MNHEY and CDR2 is SVGAGI. The CDR3 sequence is CASSTHPYNEQFF.

The chain's CDR3 is CASSSGDERPDTQYF. The gene calls are TRBV6-6 and TRBJ2-3; the D call of TRBD1 rests on TCRdb alone, since no DNA is present to check it. The germline V gene encodes CDR1 MNHNY and CDR2 SVGAGI (reference sequence). CDR3 size: 15 residues.

This chain links TRBV6-2 or TRBV6-3 with TRBJ2-3. Germline CDR1 MNHEY, CDR2 SVGEGT. The length of the CDR3 is 14 residues. The chain's CDR3 is CASRNEVANCPQYF.